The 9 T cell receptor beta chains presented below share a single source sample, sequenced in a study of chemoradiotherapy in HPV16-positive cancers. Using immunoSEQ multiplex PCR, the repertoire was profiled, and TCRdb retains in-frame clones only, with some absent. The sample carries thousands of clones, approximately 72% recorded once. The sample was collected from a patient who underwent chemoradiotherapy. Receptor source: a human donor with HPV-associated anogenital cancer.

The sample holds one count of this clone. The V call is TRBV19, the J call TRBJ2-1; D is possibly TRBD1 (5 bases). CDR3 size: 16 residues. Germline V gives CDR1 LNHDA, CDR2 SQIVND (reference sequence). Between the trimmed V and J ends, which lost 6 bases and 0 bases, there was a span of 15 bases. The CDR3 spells CASSPAGPGSYNEQFF. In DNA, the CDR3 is TGTGCCAGTAGCCCTGCAGGGCCCGGCTCCTACAATGAGCAGTTCTTC.

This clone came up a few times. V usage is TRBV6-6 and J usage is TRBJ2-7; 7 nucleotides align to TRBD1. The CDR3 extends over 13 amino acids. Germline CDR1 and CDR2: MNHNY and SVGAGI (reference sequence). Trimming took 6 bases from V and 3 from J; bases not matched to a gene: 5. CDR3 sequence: CASSWGQNYEQYF. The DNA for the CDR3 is TGTGCCAGCAGCTGGGGACAGAACTACGAGCAGTACTTC.

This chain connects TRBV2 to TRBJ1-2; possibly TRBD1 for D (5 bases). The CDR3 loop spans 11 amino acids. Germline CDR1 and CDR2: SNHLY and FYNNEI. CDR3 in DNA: TGTATGGGGACGGCAGACTATGGCTACACCTTC. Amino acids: CMGTADYGYTF.

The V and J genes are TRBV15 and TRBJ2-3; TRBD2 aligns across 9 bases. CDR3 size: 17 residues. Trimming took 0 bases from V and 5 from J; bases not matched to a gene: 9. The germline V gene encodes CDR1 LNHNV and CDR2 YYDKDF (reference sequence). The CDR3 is CATSRDGAGGPGDTQYF. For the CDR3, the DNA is TGTGCCACCAGCAGAGATGGTGCGGGGGGGCCGGGAGATACGCAGTATTTT.

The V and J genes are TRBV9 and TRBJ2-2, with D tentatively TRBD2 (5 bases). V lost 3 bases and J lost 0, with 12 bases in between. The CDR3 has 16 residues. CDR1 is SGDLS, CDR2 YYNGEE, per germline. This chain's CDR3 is CASSASRTPNTGELFF. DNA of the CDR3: TGTGCCAGCAGCGCTAGTAGGACTCCGAACACCGGGGAGCTGTTTTTT.

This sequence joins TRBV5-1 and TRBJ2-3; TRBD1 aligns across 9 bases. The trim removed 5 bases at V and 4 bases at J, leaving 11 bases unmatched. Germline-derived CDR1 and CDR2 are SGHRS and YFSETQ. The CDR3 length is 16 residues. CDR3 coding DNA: TGCGCCAGCAGGTCGGGACAGGGTGTGAGGGCAGATACGCAGTATTTT. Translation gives CASRSGQGVRADTQYF.

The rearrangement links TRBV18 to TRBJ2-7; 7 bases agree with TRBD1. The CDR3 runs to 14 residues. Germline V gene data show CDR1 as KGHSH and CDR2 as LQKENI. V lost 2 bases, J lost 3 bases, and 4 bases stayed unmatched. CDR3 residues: CASSPGTGVYEQYF. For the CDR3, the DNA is TGTGCCAGCTCACCAGGAACAGGGGTCTACGAGCAGTACTTC.

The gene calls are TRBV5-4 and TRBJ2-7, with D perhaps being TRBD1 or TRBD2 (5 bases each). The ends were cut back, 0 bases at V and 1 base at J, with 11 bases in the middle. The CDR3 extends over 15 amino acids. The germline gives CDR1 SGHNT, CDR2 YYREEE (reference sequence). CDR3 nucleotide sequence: TGTGCCAGCAGCTTGGGTTCGGGGCGGTCCTACGAGCAGTACTTC. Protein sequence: CASSLGSGRSYEQYF.

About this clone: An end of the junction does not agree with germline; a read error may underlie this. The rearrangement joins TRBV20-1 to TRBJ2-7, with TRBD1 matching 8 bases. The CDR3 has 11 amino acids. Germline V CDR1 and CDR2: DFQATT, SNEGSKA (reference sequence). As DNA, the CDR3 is TGCAGTGCTGGAGACAGGGGCGAGCAGTACTTC. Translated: CSAGDRGEQYF.